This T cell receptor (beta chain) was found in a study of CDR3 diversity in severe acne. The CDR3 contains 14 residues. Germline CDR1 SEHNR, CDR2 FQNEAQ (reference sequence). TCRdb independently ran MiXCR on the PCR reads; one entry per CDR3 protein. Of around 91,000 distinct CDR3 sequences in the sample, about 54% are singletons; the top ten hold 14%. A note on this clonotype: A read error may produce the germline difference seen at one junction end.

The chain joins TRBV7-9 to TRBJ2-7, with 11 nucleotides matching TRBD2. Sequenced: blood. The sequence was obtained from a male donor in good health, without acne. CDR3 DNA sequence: TGTGCCAGCAGCCTAGCGGGAGGAAGGCGGGAGCAGTACTTC. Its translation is CASSLAGGRREQYF.